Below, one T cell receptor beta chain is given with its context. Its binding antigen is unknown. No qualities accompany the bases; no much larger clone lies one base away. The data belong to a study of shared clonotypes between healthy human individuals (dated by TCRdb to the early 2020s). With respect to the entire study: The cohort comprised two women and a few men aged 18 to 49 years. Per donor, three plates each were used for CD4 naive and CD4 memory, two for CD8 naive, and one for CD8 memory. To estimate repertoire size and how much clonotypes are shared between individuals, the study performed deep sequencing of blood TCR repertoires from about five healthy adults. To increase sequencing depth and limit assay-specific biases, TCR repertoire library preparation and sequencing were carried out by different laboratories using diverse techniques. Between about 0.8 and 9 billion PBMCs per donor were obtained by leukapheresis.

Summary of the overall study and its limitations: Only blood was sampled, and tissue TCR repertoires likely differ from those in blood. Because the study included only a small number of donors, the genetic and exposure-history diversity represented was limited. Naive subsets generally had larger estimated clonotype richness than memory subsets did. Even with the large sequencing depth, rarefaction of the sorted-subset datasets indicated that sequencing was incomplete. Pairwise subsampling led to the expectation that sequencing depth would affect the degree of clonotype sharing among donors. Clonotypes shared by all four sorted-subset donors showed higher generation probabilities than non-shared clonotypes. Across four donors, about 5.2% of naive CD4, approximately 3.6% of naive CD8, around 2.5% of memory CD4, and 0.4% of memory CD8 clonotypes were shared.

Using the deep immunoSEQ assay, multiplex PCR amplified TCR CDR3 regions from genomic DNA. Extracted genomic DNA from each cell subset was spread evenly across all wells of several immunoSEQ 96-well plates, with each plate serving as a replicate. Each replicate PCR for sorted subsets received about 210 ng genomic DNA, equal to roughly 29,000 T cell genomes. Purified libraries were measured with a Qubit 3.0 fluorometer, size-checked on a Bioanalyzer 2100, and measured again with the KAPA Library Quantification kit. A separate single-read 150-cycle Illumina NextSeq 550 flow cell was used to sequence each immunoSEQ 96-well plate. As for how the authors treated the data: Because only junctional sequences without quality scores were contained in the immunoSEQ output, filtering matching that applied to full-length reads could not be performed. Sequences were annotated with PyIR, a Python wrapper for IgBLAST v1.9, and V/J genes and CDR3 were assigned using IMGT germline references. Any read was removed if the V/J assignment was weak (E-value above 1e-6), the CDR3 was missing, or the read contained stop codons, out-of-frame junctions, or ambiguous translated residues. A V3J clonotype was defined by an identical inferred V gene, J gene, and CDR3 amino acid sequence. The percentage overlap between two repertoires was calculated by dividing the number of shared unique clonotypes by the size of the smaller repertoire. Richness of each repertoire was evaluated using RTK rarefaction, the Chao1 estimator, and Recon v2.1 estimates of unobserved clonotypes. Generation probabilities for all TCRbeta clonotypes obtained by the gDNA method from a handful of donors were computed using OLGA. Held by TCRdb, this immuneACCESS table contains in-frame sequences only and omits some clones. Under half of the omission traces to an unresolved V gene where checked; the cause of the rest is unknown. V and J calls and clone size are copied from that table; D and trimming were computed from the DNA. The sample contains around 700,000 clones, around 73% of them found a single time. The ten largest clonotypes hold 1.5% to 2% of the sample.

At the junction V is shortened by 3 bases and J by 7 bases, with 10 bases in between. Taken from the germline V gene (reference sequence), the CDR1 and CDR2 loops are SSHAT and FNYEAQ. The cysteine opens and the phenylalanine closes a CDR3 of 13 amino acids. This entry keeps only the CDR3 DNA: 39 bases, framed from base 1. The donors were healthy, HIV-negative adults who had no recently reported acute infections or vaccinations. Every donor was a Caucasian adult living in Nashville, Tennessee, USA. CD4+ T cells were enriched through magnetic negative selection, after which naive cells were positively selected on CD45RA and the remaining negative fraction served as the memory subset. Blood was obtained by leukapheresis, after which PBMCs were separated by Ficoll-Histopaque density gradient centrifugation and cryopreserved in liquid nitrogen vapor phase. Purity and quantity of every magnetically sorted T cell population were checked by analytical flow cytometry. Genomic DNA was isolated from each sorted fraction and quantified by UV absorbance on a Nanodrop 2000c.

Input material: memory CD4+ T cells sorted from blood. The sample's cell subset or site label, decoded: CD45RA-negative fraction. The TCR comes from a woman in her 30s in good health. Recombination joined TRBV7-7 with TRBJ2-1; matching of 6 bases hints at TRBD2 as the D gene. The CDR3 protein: CASSFRRENEQFF. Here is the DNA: TGTGCCAGCAGCTTTAGGCGGGAAAATGAGCAGTTCTTC.